The clone carrying this T cell receptor beta chain was counted many times. Antigen unknown. Using a J-beta primer mix together with a sample-barcoded 5' primer, a second PCR was run for about 6 to 12 cycles. From the 5' RACE reads, TCRdb called clonotypes with MiXCR, one entry per CDR3 protein. Found here are 1.5 million to 2 million distinct CDR3 sequences, over 25% of them singletons; the top ten hold 7% to 9%. This entry comes from a study of blood T cells in healthy people across ages. About the research overall: When template switching was applied, about one barcoded beta molecule was captured per two T cells. Study-wide results and limits: The unsorted PBMCs prevented any conclusive comparison of naive versus antigen-experienced cells.

This CDR3 contains 16 residues. Trimming stripped 1 base from V and 0 bases from J, with 13 bases between. The V gene's germline CDR1 is DFQATT and CDR2 SNEGSKA (reference sequence). The donors, healthy Caucasians from Russia, were aged roughly 6 to 100. Each sample yielded at least 6.5 million isolated PBMCs. The chain couples TRBV20-1 to TRBJ2-4; D may correspond to TRBD1 or TRBD2 (5 bases each). The receptor comes from a woman aged 25 to 39 in good health. The sample consisted of blood. This CDR3 reads CSARVPGPIAKNIQYF. CDR3 nucleotide sequence: TGCAGTGCTAGAGTGCCGGGACCAATAGCCAAAAACATTCAGTACTTC.